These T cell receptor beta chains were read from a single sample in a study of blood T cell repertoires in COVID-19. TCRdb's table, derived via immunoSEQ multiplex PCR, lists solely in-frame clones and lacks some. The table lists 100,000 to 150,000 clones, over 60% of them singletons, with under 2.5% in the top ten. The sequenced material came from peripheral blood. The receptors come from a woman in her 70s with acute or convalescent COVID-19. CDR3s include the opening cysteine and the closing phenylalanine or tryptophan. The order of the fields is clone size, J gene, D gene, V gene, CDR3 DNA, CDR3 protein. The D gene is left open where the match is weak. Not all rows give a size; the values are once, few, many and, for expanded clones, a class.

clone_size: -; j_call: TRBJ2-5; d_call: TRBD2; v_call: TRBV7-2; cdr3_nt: TGTGCCAGCAGCCAACCGACTAGCGGGGATTTCCAAGAGACCCAGTACTTC; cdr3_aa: CASSQPTSGDFQETQYF
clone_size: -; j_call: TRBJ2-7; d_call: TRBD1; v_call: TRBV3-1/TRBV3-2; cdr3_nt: TGTGCCAGCAGCCAAGGATCAGGGGGCGAGCAGTACTTC; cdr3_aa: CASSQGSGGEQYF
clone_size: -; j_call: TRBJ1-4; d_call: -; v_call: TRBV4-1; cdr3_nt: TGCGCCAGCAGCAATTTAGCAGGGACAACTAATGAAAAACTGTTTTTT; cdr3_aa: CASSNLAGTTNEKLFF
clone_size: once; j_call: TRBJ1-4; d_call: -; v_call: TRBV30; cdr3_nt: TGTGCCTGGAGTCCGGGTGCAACTAATGAAAAACTGTTTTTT; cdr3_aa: CAWSPGATNEKLFF
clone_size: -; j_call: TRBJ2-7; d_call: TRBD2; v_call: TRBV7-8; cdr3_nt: TGTGCCAGCAGGGGACTAGTCTACACCGAGCAGTACTTC; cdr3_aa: CASRGLVYTEQYF
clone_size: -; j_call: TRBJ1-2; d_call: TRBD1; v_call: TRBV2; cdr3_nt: TGTGCCAGGCACGAACAGGGGAACTATGGCTACACCTTC; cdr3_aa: CARHEQGNYGYTF
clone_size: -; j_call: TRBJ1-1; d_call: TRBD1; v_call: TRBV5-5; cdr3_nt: TGTGCCAGCAGCAGAAACAGGGGGCAAGGCACTGAAGCTTTCTTT; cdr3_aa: CASSRNRGQGTEAFF
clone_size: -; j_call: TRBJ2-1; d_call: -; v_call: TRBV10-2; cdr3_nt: TGCGCCAGCAGAGACAGGTACAATGAGCAGTTCTTC; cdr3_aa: CASRDRYNEQFF
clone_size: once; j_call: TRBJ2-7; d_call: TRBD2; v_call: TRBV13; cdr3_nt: TGTGCCAGCAGCCTCACTAGCGGGGGGAGTTACGAGCAGTACTTC; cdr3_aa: CASSLTSGGSYEQYF
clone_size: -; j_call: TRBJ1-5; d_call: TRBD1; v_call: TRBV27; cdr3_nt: TGTGCCAGCAGCCGGACAGGGGATCAGCCCCAGCATTTT; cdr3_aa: CASSRTGDQPQHF
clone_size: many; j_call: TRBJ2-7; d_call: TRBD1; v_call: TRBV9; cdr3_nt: TGTGCCAGCAGCCCATCCGGGACAGGGGGCGAGCAGTACTTC; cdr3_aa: CASSPSGTGGEQYF
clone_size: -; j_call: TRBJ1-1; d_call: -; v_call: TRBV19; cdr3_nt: TGTGCCAGTAGTTGGTGGGCCACTGAAGCTTTCTTT; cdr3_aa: CASSWWATEAFF
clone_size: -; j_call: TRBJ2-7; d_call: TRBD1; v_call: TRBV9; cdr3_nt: TGTGCCAGCGGGACAGCATCGTCCGACGAGCAGTACTTC; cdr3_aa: CASGTASSDEQYF
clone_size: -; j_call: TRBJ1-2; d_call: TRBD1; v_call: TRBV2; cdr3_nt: TGTGCCAGCAGTAGAACCATACTGACAGGGGTGGATGGCTACACCTTC; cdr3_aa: CASSRTILTGVDGYTF
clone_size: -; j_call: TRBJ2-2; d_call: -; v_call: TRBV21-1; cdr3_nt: TGTGCCAGCAGCAAGGGACAGGCGAACACCGGGGAGCTGTTTTTT; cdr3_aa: CASSKGQANTGELFF